These 2 T cell receptor beta chains came from one sample sequenced in a study of T cell responses to AZD1222 COVID-19 vaccine. Some clones are missing from TCRdb's copy, which holds only in-frame ones; the method was immunoSEQ multiplex PCR. Of about 170,000 clones in the sample, approximately 95% were seen once. Sequencing used peripheral blood, obtained on day 0 of AZD1222 vaccination. All receptors come from an adult in good health.

This clone was counted once. The V call is TRBV18, the J call TRBJ2-1; 8 bases line up with TRBD2. V dropped 1 base and J dropped 0; count of bases not matched to a gene: 2. The germline CDR1 and CDR2 sequences are KGHSH and LQKENI. CDR3 length: 16 amino acids. This CDR3 reads CASSPQAGGSYNEQFF. CDR3 DNA sequence: TGTGCCAGCTCACCACAGGCGGGAGGCTCCTACAATGAGCAGTTCTTC.

The genes are TRBV19 and TRBJ1-5, with no clear D. CDR3 length equals 15 residues. Germline lookup yields CDR1 LNHDA and CDR2 SQIVND (reference sequence). Between the trimmed V and J ends, which lost 7 bases and 0 bases, there was a span of 13 bases. DNA for the CDR3: TGTGCCAGTAATATGGGAACATATAGCAATCAGCCCCAGCATTTT. The encoded protein is CASNMGTYSNQPQHF.